Listed here are 4 T cell receptor beta chains from one sample, sequenced in a study of OX40 agonist ivuxolimab in advanced cancers. Library generation was performed with the immunoSEQ multiplex PCR assay. Sourced from immuneACCESS, this table was stored by TCRdb with only in-frame sequences that have V and J called. A share of the clones is absent; for the studies checked, an unresolved V gene accounts for under half, and the remainder has no known explanation. Recorded for this sample are just under 65,000 clones; under 95% of them occurred a single time. The ten largest clonotypes hold roughly 5.5% of the sample. Specimen: CD4+ or CD8+ T cells sorted from blood, collected in a trial of the OX40 agonist ivuxolimab. The receptors were sampled from an adult with an advanced solid tumor such as melanoma, head and neck, liver or kidney cancer.

V usage is TRBV6-1 and J usage is TRBJ1-1, with a tentative D call TRBD1 (6 bases). Germline V lookup: CDR1 MNHNS, CDR2 SASEGT. There are 11 residues in the CDR3. V was shortened by 9 bases and J by 4 bases, with 9 bases between the two germline ends. Written as DNA, the CDR3 is TGTGCCAGTACAGGGTTCACTGAAGCTTTCTTT. Translated, it gives CASTGFTEAFF.

The chain carries TRBV30 and TRBJ1-3, with TRBD1 as a possible D gene (5 bases). The CDR3 runs 15 residues. Trimming removed 5 bases at V and 0 bases at J, with 14 bases between. Germline assignment: CDR1 GTSNPN and CDR2 SVGIG (reference sequence). CDR3 sequence: CAWGQGAISGNTIYF. The CDR3 coding sequence is TGTGCCTGGGGCCAGGGAGCTATCTCTGGAAACACCATATATTTT.

The chain is built from TRBV27 and TRBJ2-7; 8 bases line up with TRBD2. The CDR3 runs to 17 residues. Germline trimming cut 4 bases from V and 1 base from J; bases unmatched to any gene: 12. Per the germline V gene, CDR1 is MNHEY and CDR2 is SMNVEV (reference sequence). This CDR3 reads CASSWVSSGRGSYEQYF. CDR3 in DNA: TGTGCCAGCAGTTGGGTGTCGAGCGGGAGAGGATCCTACGAGCAGTACTTC.

This sequence joins TRBV21-1 and TRBJ1-5; TRBD1 reflects the table's D call only, with no check against the DNA. TRBV21-1 is flagged as a pseudogene. CDR3 length: 15 amino acids. DNA for the CDR3: TGTGCCAGCAGCTTACTTAGACAGGGCCATCAGCCCCAGCATTTT. Amino acids: CASSLLRQGHQPQHF.